The rows below give T cell receptor beta chains drawn from one sample of a study of T-cell memory formation after mild COVID-19. TCRdb re-derived calls from the 5' RACE reads in MiXCR, one entry per CDR3 protein. Of 180,000 or so distinct CDR3 sequences in the sample, around a tenth are singletons; the top ten hold about 3.8%. The sample taken for sequencing was PBMCs or a T cell subset sorted from them (not recorded which). Receptors were obtained from a young man who had mild COVID-19 (a few samples of this study predate the infection). Cell type and time point are not known. Both conserved end residues are part of each CDR3. Each record gives: V gene, J gene, clone size, D gene, CDR3 DNA, CDR3 protein. D genes are given only for firm matches. The size of a clone is reported for some rows only, either as once, few or many, or as a class for expanded clones.

V gene: TRBV4-1
J gene: TRBJ2-1
clone size: many
D gene: TRBD2
CDR3 DNA: TGCGCCAGCAGCCTGGGACTAGCGGGGGGGAGGAGTGAGCAGTTCTTC
CDR3 protein: CASSLGLAGGRSEQFF

V gene: TRBV5-1
J gene: TRBJ1-3
clone size: many
D gene: .
CDR3 DNA: TGCGCCAGCAGCTTGCAGGGTGGAAACACCATATATTTT
CDR3 protein: CASSLQGGNTIYF

V gene: TRBV7-2
J gene: TRBJ1-1
clone size: many
D gene: .
CDR3 DNA: TGTGCCAGCAGCGTCTATTCTCGGGCTGAAGCTTTCTTT
CDR3 protein: CASSVYSRAEAFF

V gene: TRBV6-2/TRBV6-3
J gene: TRBJ2-5
clone size: few
D gene: .
CDR3 DNA: TGTGCCAGCAGTTATATTGGGGCAGGACAAGAGACCCAGTACTTC
CDR3 protein: CASSYIGAGQETQYF

V gene: TRBV7-9
J gene: TRBJ2-3
clone size: few
D gene: .
CDR3 DNA: TGTGCCAGCAGCCGCAGGGTGTTATCAGATACGCAGTATTTT
CDR3 protein: CASSRRVLSDTQYF

V gene: TRBV5-1
J gene: TRBJ1-3
clone size: few
D gene: TRBD1
CDR3 DNA: TGCGCCAGCAGCACCGGGACAGCCACCATCCGAAACACCATATATTTT
CDR3 protein: CASSTGTATIRNTIYF

V gene: TRBV7-6
J gene: TRBJ2-4
clone size: few
D gene: .
CDR3 DNA: TGTGCCAGCAGCCCTAGGTGGCAGGCGTTAGCCAAAAACATTCAGTACTTC
CDR3 protein: CASSPRWQALAKNIQYF

V gene: TRBV7-9
J gene: TRBJ1-4
clone size: .
D gene: .
CDR3 DNA: TGTGCCAGCAGCTTACCCGGCAGGGACGGGGCTAATGAAAAACTGTTTTTT
CDR3 protein: CASSLPGRDGANEKLFF

V gene: TRBV28
J gene: TRBJ2-3
clone size: few
D gene: TRBD2
CDR3 DNA: TGTGCCAGCAGTCCTCCTCCTCTAGCGGGGGGACGCGATACGCAGTATTTT
CDR3 protein: CASSPPPLAGGRDTQYF

V gene: TRBV3-1
J gene: TRBJ1-2
clone size: few
D gene: .
CDR3 DNA: TGTGCCAGCAGCCTCCAGACAGGACCCTATGGCTACACCTTC
CDR3 protein: CASSLQTGPYGYTF

V gene: TRBV28
J gene: TRBJ2-5
clone size: few
D gene: TRBD1
CDR3 DNA: TGTGCCAGCAGTTTACCGCCGGACAGGGAATGGGAGACCCAGTACTTC
CDR3 protein: CASSLPPDREWETQYF

V gene: TRBV7-9
J gene: TRBJ1-4
clone size: .
D gene: .
CDR3 DNA: TGTGCCAGCAGCTTAGTTCCCGAAAAACTGTTTTTT
CDR3 protein: CASSLVPEKLFF

V gene: TRBV7-9
J gene: TRBJ1-6
clone size: .
D gene: .
CDR3 DNA: TGTGCCAGCAGCTTAGAGCCGGTTGCTAATTCACCCCTCCACTTT
CDR3 protein: CASSLEPVANSPLHF

V gene: TRBV12-3/TRBV12-4
J gene: TRBJ2-1
clone size: .
D gene: .
CDR3 DNA: TGTGCCAGCAGTTCTGGGACCTATGCTCCCAGCTCCTACAATGAGCAGTTCTTC
CDR3 protein: CASSSGTYAPSSYNEQFF

V gene: TRBV2
J gene: TRBJ2-3
clone size: many
D gene: .
CDR3 DNA: TGTGCCAGCAGTGGGCTAGATACGCAGTATTTT
CDR3 protein: CASSGLDTQYF

V gene: TRBV11-2
J gene: TRBJ2-5
clone size: .
D gene: .
CDR3 DNA: TGTGCCAGCAGCTTAACCCGGGACAAGCCTCAGTACTTC
CDR3 protein: CASSLTRDKPQYF

V gene: TRBV2
J gene: TRBJ2-5
clone size: .
D gene: TRBD2
CDR3 DNA: TGTGCCAGCAGACGGACTAGCGGGGGACAAGAGACCCAGTACTTC
CDR3 protein: CASRRTSGGQETQYF

V gene: TRBV5-1
J gene: TRBJ2-1
clone size: many
D gene: .
CDR3 DNA: TGCGCCAGCAGCGACAGGACGGACAATGAGCAGTTCTTC
CDR3 protein: CASSDRTDNEQFF

V gene: TRBV20-1
J gene: TRBJ2-5
clone size: .
D gene: .
CDR3 DNA: TGCAGTGCTAGCGGTGGGGCCGGTGAGACCCAGTACTTC
CDR3 protein: CSASGGAGETQYF

V gene: TRBV6-5
J gene: TRBJ1-5
clone size: few
D gene: .
CDR3 DNA: TGTGCCAGTAAGTCCATCAGGGTTAGGGGCAATCAGCCCCAGCATTTT
CDR3 protein: CASKSIRVRGNQPQHF

V gene: TRBV5-1
J gene: TRBJ2-2
clone size: few
D gene: .
CDR3 DNA: TGCGCCAGCAGCTTGGCCGGACATACACCGGGAGAGCTGTTTTTT
CDR3 protein: CASSLAGHTPGELFF

V gene: TRBV10-2
J gene: TRBJ1-5
clone size: .
D gene: TRBD1
CDR3 DNA: TGCGCCAGCACCACCCTCGGGACAGGGGGTCAGCCCCAGCATTTT
CDR3 protein: CASTTLGTGGQPQHF

V gene: TRBV5-1
J gene: TRBJ2-2
clone size: .
D gene: .
CDR3 DNA: TGCGCCAGCAGCTGGGCGGCGAACACCGGGGAGCTGTTTTTT
CDR3 protein: CASSWAANTGELFF

V gene: TRBV7-9
J gene: TRBJ1-1
clone size: .
D gene: TRBD1
CDR3 DNA: TGTGCCAGCACCCGAGGAGGGGGCGGCACTGAAGCTTTCTTT
CDR3 protein: CASTRGGGGTEAFF

V gene: TRBV9
J gene: TRBJ2-5
clone size: .
D gene: TRBD2
CDR3 DNA: TGTGCCAGCAGCACCGGGACTAGCGGGGGTAATAGGGAGACCCAGTACTTC
CDR3 protein: CASSTGTSGGNRETQYF

V gene: TRBV5-1
J gene: TRBJ1-1
clone size: few
D gene: .
CDR3 DNA: TGCGCCAGCAGCTTCCAGGGGATGGGGACTGAAGCTTTCTTT
CDR3 protein: CASSFQGMGTEAFF

V gene: TRBV24-1
J gene: TRBJ2-7
clone size: few
D gene: TRBD2
CDR3 DNA: TGTGCCACCAGTGATTGGGAGCGGGGTTTATACGAGCAGTACTTC
CDR3 protein: CATSDWERGLYEQYF

V gene: TRBV18
J gene: TRBJ1-1
clone size: .
D gene: .
CDR3 DNA: TGTGCCAGCTCACCACTGACGGGTACCACTGAAGCTTTCTTT
CDR3 protein: CASSPLTGTTEAFF

V gene: TRBV11-1
J gene: TRBJ2-5
clone size: .
D gene: .
CDR3 DNA: TGTGCCAGCCTCGGGCAGGCAGAGACCCAGTACTTC
CDR3 protein: CASLGQAETQYF

V gene: TRBV7-2
J gene: TRBJ2-5
clone size: .
D gene: .
CDR3 DNA: TGTGCCAGCAGCTTATGGCTAGCTTCAGAGACCCAGTACTTC
CDR3 protein: CASSLWLASETQYF

V gene: TRBV4-1
J gene: TRBJ2-5
clone size: few
D gene: .
CDR3 DNA: TGCGCCAGCAGCCAAGTTCTCCTAGTCGGGACCCAGTACTTC
CDR3 protein: CASSQVLLVGTQYF

V gene: TRBV4-3
J gene: TRBJ2-5
clone size: few
D gene: .
CDR3 DNA: TGCGCCAGCAGCCAAGGGGCACGAAGGGGGTCGGAGACCCAGTACTTC
CDR3 protein: CASSQGARRGSETQYF

V gene: TRBV10-3
J gene: TRBJ2-5
clone size: few
D gene: TRBD1
CDR3 DNA: TGTGCCATCAGTGAGGTCCCGGGACAGTTTCTGGAGACCCAGTACTTC
CDR3 protein: CAISEVPGQFLETQYF

V gene: TRBV7-2
J gene: TRBJ1-1
clone size: few
D gene: .
CDR3 DNA: TGTGCCAGCAGCATAGGGACGGTGAACACTGAAGCTTTCTTT
CDR3 protein: CASSIGTVNTEAFF

V gene: TRBV6-5
J gene: TRBJ1-2
clone size: .
D gene: .
CDR3 DNA: TGTGCCAGCAGCCCCAGGCAGGGCTATGGCTACACCTTC
CDR3 protein: CASSPRQGYGYTF

V gene: TRBV5-1
J gene: TRBJ2-3
clone size: many
D gene: .
CDR3 DNA: TGCGCCAGCAGCACGGGACGGGGCACAGATACGCAGTATTTT
CDR3 protein: CASSTGRGTDTQYF

V gene: TRBV5-1
J gene: TRBJ2-2
clone size: few
D gene: .
CDR3 DNA: TGCGCCAGCAGCCCTGCCCCCTTAAGACAGGCCGGGGAGCTGTTTTTT
CDR3 protein: CASSPAPLRQAGELFF

V gene: TRBV4-3
J gene: TRBJ2-2
clone size: few
D gene: TRBD1
CDR3 DNA: TGCGCCAGCAGCTGGACAGGGGGAGCCGGGGAGCTGTTTTTT
CDR3 protein: CASSWTGGAGELFF

V gene: TRBV5-1
J gene: TRBJ2-5
clone size: .
D gene: .
CDR3 DNA: TGCGCCAGCAGCTTGGCCGGGTCGGCCCAAGAGACCCAGTACTTC
CDR3 protein: CASSLAGSAQETQYF

V gene: TRBV7-2
J gene: TRBJ2-1
clone size: few
D gene: .
CDR3 DNA: TGTGCCAGCAGCCCGCCGGGTAGAGAGCAGTTCTTC
CDR3 protein: CASSPPGREQFF

V gene: TRBV7-9
J gene: TRBJ1-4
clone size: few
D gene: TRBD1
CDR3 DNA: TGTGCCAGCAGCTTAGGGGACAGGGGGTTCGAAAAACTGTTTTTT
CDR3 protein: CASSLGDRGFEKLFF

V gene: TRBV7-2
J gene: TRBJ1-5
clone size: .
D gene: .
CDR3 DNA: TGTGCCAGCAGCTTGATTCAGGGCTCACTCAATCAGCCCCAGCATTTT
CDR3 protein: CASSLIQGSLNQPQHF

V gene: TRBV5-1
J gene: TRBJ2-1
clone size: .
D gene: TRBD1
CDR3 DNA: TGCGCCAGCAGCATTGACAGGGCGAGCTCCTACAATGAGCAGTTCTTC
CDR3 protein: CASSIDRASSYNEQFF

V gene: TRBV4-1
J gene: TRBJ1-2
clone size: .
D gene: .
CDR3 DNA: TGCGCCAGCAGCCAAGCAGATGGCTACACCTTC
CDR3 protein: CASSQADGYTF

V gene: TRBV4-3
J gene: TRBJ2-1
clone size: .
D gene: TRBD2
CDR3 DNA: TGCGCCAGCAGCCGTCTAGCGGGGAACTACAATGAGCAGTTCTTC
CDR3 protein: CASSRLAGNYNEQFF

V gene: TRBV20-1
J gene: TRBJ2-3
clone size: few
D gene: TRBD2
CDR3 DNA: TGCAGGGGGACTAGCGGGGGGGCAGATACGCAGTATTTT
CDR3 protein: CRGTSGGADTQYF

V gene: TRBV7-2
J gene: TRBJ1-2
clone size: few
D gene: .
CDR3 DNA: TGTGCCAGCAGGACTTGGGGGGGTCGGGGCTACACCTTC
CDR3 protein: CASRTWGGRGYTF

V gene: TRBV5-1
J gene: TRBJ2-5
clone size: few
D gene: TRBD2
CDR3 DNA: TGCGCCAGCAGCACTGGGACTAGCGGGGTCCAAGAGACCCAGTACTTC
CDR3 protein: CASSTGTSGVQETQYF

V gene: TRBV5-4
J gene: TRBJ1-1
clone size: .
D gene: .
CDR3 DNA: TGTGCCAGCAGTTGGACGGATGACACTGAAGCTTTCTTT
CDR3 protein: CASSWTDDTEAFF

V gene: TRBV5-1
J gene: TRBJ2-2
clone size: many
D gene: .
CDR3 DNA: TGCGCCAGCAGCTTGGCCGTGACAGCGACCGGGGAGCTGTTTTTT
CDR3 protein: CASSLAVTATGELFF

V gene: TRBV10-3
J gene: TRBJ2-1
clone size: .
D gene: TRBD1
CDR3 DNA: TGTGCCATCAGTCGAGCTCCCGGGACAGTCAATGAGCAGTTCTTC
CDR3 protein: CAISRAPGTVNEQFF

V gene: TRBV7-8
J gene: TRBJ2-2
clone size: .
D gene: .
CDR3 DNA: TGTGCCAGCAGCTCGGCCAGGGCTGGGAACACCGGGGAGCTGTTTTTT
CDR3 protein: CASSSARAGNTGELFF

V gene: TRBV7-2
J gene: TRBJ2-3
clone size: .
D gene: .
CDR3 DNA: TGTGCCAGCAGCTGGGGCCAGGGGACGAATACGCAGTATTTT
CDR3 protein: CASSWGQGTNTQYF

V gene: TRBV12-3/TRBV12-4
J gene: TRBJ1-1
clone size: few
D gene: .
CDR3 DNA: TGTGCCAGCAGTCGGGCCGGCTCGAACACTGAAGCTTTCTTT
CDR3 protein: CASSRAGSNTEAFF

V gene: TRBV2
J gene: TRBJ2-7
clone size: few
D gene: .
CDR3 DNA: TGTGCCAGCAGGAAGGACGGCTCCTACGAGCAGTACTTC
CDR3 protein: CASRKDGSYEQYF

V gene: TRBV7-2
J gene: TRBJ1-4
clone size: few
D gene: .
CDR3 DNA: TGTGCCAGCAGCTTATCGTCGGGAAATGAAAAACTGTTTTTT
CDR3 protein: CASSLSSGNEKLFF

V gene: TRBV29-1
J gene: TRBJ1-2
clone size: few
D gene: .
CDR3 DNA: TGCAGCGTTGCCCATAACTATGGCTACACCTTC
CDR3 protein: CSVAHNYGYTF

V gene: TRBV4-3
J gene: TRBJ1-2
clone size: .
D gene: TRBD1
CDR3 DNA: TGCGCCAGCAGCCAAGATACGACAGGGCAATATGGCTACACCTTC
CDR3 protein: CASSQDTTGQYGYTF